One TCR beta chain is described in this entry. The data were obtained in a study of technical replicates of blood from a handful of donors. The assay was immunoSEQ multiplex PCR, and TCRdb's table has in-frame clones only and misses some. The sample has fewer than 90,000 clones; around 94% are singletons. Sequencing used T cells isolated from PBMCs. The source of this sequence is a human donor in good health.

The CDR3 sequence is CASSPEAGASYEQYF. CDR3 bases: TGTGCCAGCAGCCCAGAGGCGGGGGCCTCCTACGAGCAGTACTTC. The rearrangement links TRBV7-9 to TRBJ2-7; TRBD2 is a possible D gene (7 bases). Germline assignment: CDR1 SEHNR and CDR2 FQNEAQ (reference sequence). CDR3 length: 15 amino acids. The V gene lost 5 bases and the J gene lost 0 bases, with 14 bases spanning the gap.